Listed below are T cell receptor beta chains from one sample, sequenced in a study of CD8+ T cells in alopecia areata. Sequencing used immunoSEQ multiplex PCR; TCRdb keeps in-frame clones, though not all of them. Here the sample spans about 120,000 clones, about 61% being singletons. The source was CD8+ T cells sorted from blood, collected at week 4, from a patient treated with tofacitinib. The receptors originated from a human donor with alopecia areata. The CDR3 runs from the conserved cysteine through the conserved F or W. A D gene is named only where the DNA matches it firmly. Rows may omit the clone size; those that give it use once, few, many or a size class.

D,J,size,V,DNA,CDR3
-,TRBJ2-1,few,TRBV7-9,TGTGCCAGCAGCTTAGTACCCAGCTTGGGGGATGAGCAGTTCTTC,CASSLVPSLGDEQFF
-,TRBJ1-1,-,TRBV29-1,TGCAGCGTTCGCAACCCCGGGTTGCGCACTGAAGCTTTCTTT,CSVRNPGLRTEAFF
-,TRBJ1-5,few,TRBV27,TGTGCCAGCAGCTACGACGCTGGGGACAATCAGCCCCAGCATTTT,CASSYDAGDNQPQHF
-,TRBJ1-1,-,TRBV30,TGTGCCTGGACCGGAGGCTCTGATACTGAAGCTTTCTTT,CAWTGGSDTEAFF
TRBD2,TRBJ2-5,-,TRBV25-1,TGTGCCAGCAGTGCCGCGGGGGGGCCGATGGAGACCCAGTACTTC,CASSAAGGPMETQYF
TRBD2,TRBJ2-3,-,TRBV4-1,TGCGCCAGCAGCCTTGTAGCGGGGACAGATACGCAGTATTTT,CASSLVAGTDTQYF
-,TRBJ2-7,few,TRBV30,TGTGCCTATGTCGGGGCAGGCTCCTACGAGCAGTACTTC,CAYVGAGSYEQYF
-,TRBJ1-3,-,TRBV29-1,TGCAGCGCCACAACAAGCTCTGGAAACACCATATATTTT,CSATTSSGNTIYF
TRBD1,TRBJ2-7,-,TRBV2,TGTGCCAGCAGACGACCCGGACAGGGACGAGAGCAGTACTTC,CASRRPGQGREQYF
-,TRBJ1-2,few,TRBV29-1,TGCAGCGTTGAAGATCTGGAGGGCTACACCTTC,CSVEDLEGYTF
TRBD1,TRBJ2-7,-,TRBV29-1,TGCAGCGTGACAGGGGAAAGAAGCTCCTACGAGCAGTACTTC,CSVTGERSSYEQYF
-,TRBJ1-5,-,TRBV7-2,TGTGCCAGCAGCTTACAGGGGCGCCAGCCCCAGCATTTT,CASSLQGRQPQHF
-,TRBJ2-6,-,TRBV27,TGTGCCAGCAGTTTATCGGTCAGGGTGTCTGGGGCCAACGTCCTGACTTTC,CASSLSVRVSGANVLTF
TRBD1,TRBJ2-7,-,TRBV6-1,TGTGCCAGCAGTGAAGGCGGGACAGGGGCTAGGTTCGGGTACTTC,CASSEGGTGARFGYF
-,TRBJ1-5,-,TRBV27,TGTGCCAGCAGTTTGGGGCAGGGTGGTCAGCCCCAGCATTTT,CASSLGQGGQPQHF
TRBD1,TRBJ1-4,-,TRBV30,TGTGCCTGGAGAGCCGGGACAGGGTCCGAAAAACTGTTTTTT,CAWRAGTGSEKLFF
-,TRBJ1-2,once,TRBV29-1,TGCAGCGCCGCAAACGATTTTAACGATGGCTACACCTTC,CSAANDFNDGYTF
-,TRBJ2-1,-,TRBV25-1,TGTGCCAGCAGCACACTTGGGGACAATGAGCAGTTCTTC,CASSTLGDNEQFF
-,TRBJ1-5,few,TRBV7-2,TGTGCCAGCAGCGCCGACCAGTATCAGCCCCAGCATTTT,CASSADQYQPQHF
-,TRBJ1-2,-,TRBV2,TGTGCCAGCAGTGAGGGACGGAACTCTCCTGGCTACACCTTC,CASSEGRNSPGYTF
-,TRBJ1-1,-,TRBV25-1,TGTGCCAGCAGTGAATTTTGGCCCCCCCAGAGCCTGAACTTT,CASSEFWPPQSLNF
-,TRBJ1-2,-,TRBV30,TGTGCCTGGAGTCGCTGGGCCGGCTACACCTTC,CAWSRWAGYTF
-,TRBJ2-3,-,TRBV4-1,TGCGCCAGCAGCTTAGCGGTCCGAAGCACAGATACGCAGTATTTT,CASSLAVRSTDTQYF
TRBD1,TRBJ2-7,few,TRBV29-1,TGCAGCGTGGGGACAGACACCTACGAGCAGTACTTC,CSVGTDTYEQYF
-,TRBJ2-6,-,TRBV23-1,TGCGCCAGCAGTCAATCGAATGGGTTTGGGGCCAACGTCCTGACTTTC,CASSQSNGFGANVLTF
TRBD1,TRBJ1-5,-,TRBV30,TGTGCCTGGAGATCTAGTTTAACAGGGGAGGGTCAGCCCCAGCATTTT,CAWRSSLTGEGQPQHF
TRBD1,TRBJ2-4,-,TRBV29-1,TGCAGCGTTAGACAGGGAACCAAAAACATTCAGTACTTC,CSVRQGTKNIQYF
-,TRBJ1-1,-,TRBV30,TGTGCCTGGAGTGTACCCATCGGAGCTTTCTTT,CAWSVPIGAFF
-,TRBJ1-1,-,TRBV27,TGTGCCAGCAGTCATAGGGCCGGAATGAACACTGAAGCTTTCTTT,CASSHRAGMNTEAFF
-,TRBJ1-2,-,TRBV4-1,TGCGCCAGCAGCCAAGAGTCGCGACAAACTAACTATGGCTACACCTTC,CASSQESRQTNYGYTF
TRBD1,TRBJ2-5,-,TRBV7-6,TGTGCCAGCCGCGGGACAGGGGGGTCGGAGACCCAGTACTTC,CASRGTGGSETQYF
-,TRBJ1-5,once,TRBV5-1,TGCGCCAGCAGCTTGGAAGGGGCTGGCAATCAGCCCCAGCATTTT,CASSLEGAGNQPQHF
-,TRBJ2-7,-,TRBV4-1,TGCGCCAGCAGCCAAGAATGGACTCACTCCTACGAGCAGTACTTC,CASSQEWTHSYEQYF
-,TRBJ1-3,-,TRBV15,TGTGCCACCAGCAGAGATCGGGGTACCGGAAACACCATATATTTT,CATSRDRGTGNTIYF
TRBD2,TRBJ2-2,-,TRBV9,TGTGCCAGCAGCGTAGCAGCTAGCGGGGGAACCGGGGAGCTGTTTTTT,CASSVAASGGTGELFF
TRBD1,TRBJ2-5,-,TRBV27,TGTGCCAGCAGTTTATCGAGACAGGGTCAAGAGACCCAGTACTTC,CASSLSRQGQETQYF
TRBD1,TRBJ2-2,-,TRBV5-1,TGCGCCAGCAGCTTGGGAAGGACAGGAAAGTACACCGGGGAGCTGTTTTTT,CASSLGRTGKYTGELFF
-,TRBJ2-7,few,TRBV7-9,TGTGCCAGCAGCGAAGACTACGAGCAGTACTTC,CASSEDYEQYF
TRBD2,TRBJ2-1,few,TRBV30,TGTGCCTGGAGTGTATTCAGCGGGGGCTACAATGAGCAGTTCTTC,CAWSVFSGGYNEQFF
TRBD2,TRBJ2-1,-,TRBV7-8,TGTGCCAGCAGCTTACAGGCGGGGGACAATGAGCAGTTCTTC,CASSLQAGDNEQFF
-,TRBJ2-7,-,TRBV29-1,TGCAGCGTTGGGACTTCACCCACCTACGAGCAGTACTTC,CSVGTSPTYEQYF
TRBD1,TRBJ1-2,-,TRBV30,TGTGCCTGGATGGGGACAGAATATGGCTACACCTTC,CAWMGTEYGYTF
TRBD2,TRBJ2-3,-,TRBV5-1,TGCGCCAGCAGCCTCCCGAGGGGACTACCTTACACAGATACGCAGTATTTT,CASSLPRGLPYTDTQYF
-,TRBJ1-2,few,TRBV29-1,TGCAGCGTTGAAGATGGCGTGAGGGCAGAACCAAACTATGGCTACACCTTC,CSVEDGVRAEPNYGYTF
-,TRBJ2-7,-,TRBV9,TGTGCCAGCAGCCCCAGCCGTGTCGATACCTACGAGCAGTACTTC,CASSPSRVDTYEQYF
-,TRBJ2-7,-,TRBV29-1,TGCAGCGTAAAGACAGGATCCTACGAGCAGTACTTC,CSVKTGSYEQYF
TRBD1,TRBJ1-1,few,TRBV29-1,TGCAGCGTAGACCAAGGGACAGTGAACACTGAAGCTTTCTTT,CSVDQGTVNTEAFF
-,TRBJ2-1,-,TRBV30,TGTGCCTGGATGAGTGGGGCCTACAATGAGCAGTTCTTC,CAWMSGAYNEQFF
-,TRBJ2-3,-,TRBV2,TGTGCCAGCAGTGACAGGGGTGATACGCAGTATTTT,CASSDRGDTQYF
-,TRBJ2-5,-,TRBV7-9,TGTGCCAGCAGCTTGCCGTACGGGCATGGGGAGACCCAGTACTTC,CASSLPYGHGETQYF
TRBD2,TRBJ2-7,-,TRBV29-1,TGCAGCGTGGAGAGCGGGGGGGCGTTCTACGAGCAGTACTTC,CSVESGGAFYEQYF
TRBD1,TRBJ1-6,-,TRBV4-1,TGCGCCAGCAGCCAAGGCAGGGGGTTTAATTCACCCCTCCACTTT,CASSQGRGFNSPLHF
-,TRBJ2-7,-,TRBV7-2,TGTGCCAGCAGCTTAGGCGTCCTCCCCGAGCAGTACTTC,CASSLGVLPEQYF
-,TRBJ1-1,-,TRBV30,TGTGCCTGGAGTGATACAATACCGGGACTTATAGCTTTCTTT,CAWSDTIPGLIAFF
-,TRBJ2-1,few,TRBV29-1,TGCAGCGTTGAAATAATACAGGCTCGGGTCTACAATGAGCAGTTCTTC,CSVEIIQARVYNEQFF
-,TRBJ2-1,-,TRBV27,TGTGCCAGCAGGATACAGGGTTACAATGAGCAGTTCTTC,CASRIQGYNEQFF